The clone carrying this T cell receptor (beta chain) was observed a few times. Its antigen remains unidentified. These data come from a study of T-cell reconstitution after alpha-beta-depleted transplantation in children. Study-level points and caveats: Reportedly, alpha-beta T cells present about two months post-transplant originated from several hundred expanded clones of graft origin. Several patients had high TCRbeta diversity at day 60; it came from surviving recipient T cells and thymic progenitors.

Molecular barcoding with unique molecular identifiers was used for the TCRbeta library. TCRdb re-derived calls from the PCR reads in MiXCR, one entry per CDR3 protein. The data contain fewer than 700,000 distinct CDR3 sequences, 13% of them seen just once; the ten biggest clones take up approximately 2.1%. The clonotype originates from a male patient younger than 18 who had a stem cell transplant for acute myeloid leukemia, so the T cells may come from the graft donor. The sample here was PBMCs, mostly from graft donor cells, taken 360 days after TCRalphabeta/CD19-depleted stem cell transplant.

The CDR3 protein is CASSFGQGSYGYTF. The CDR3 DNA reads as TGTGCCAGCAGTTTCGGTCAGGGCTCATATGGCTACACCTTC. The V and J genes are TRBV12-3 or TRBV12-4 and TRBJ1-2; maybe TRBD1 (5 bases). This CDR3 region has 14 residues. V was trimmed by 3 bases and J by 5 bases, leaving 13 bases between them.